This is a list of T cell receptor beta chains from one sample in a study of response to subunit inactivated influenza vaccine. MiXCR, applied by TCRdb to the RT-PCR reads, yields one record per CDR3 protein. The sample holds under 850,000 distinct CDR3 sequences, around 20% seen once. The input for sequencing was PBMCs from blood, taken roughly 5 days after vaccination. The source is a man in his fifties who received an inactivated influenza vaccine. Each CDR3 is given with its conserved first and last residue. A D gene is named only where the DNA matches it firmly. Clone size appears in some rows only: once, few, many, or a class for an expanded clone.

CASSPPLRGLRSNEQFF,TGTGCCAGCAGTCCCCCCCTTCGGGGCTTGCGTTCAAATGAGCAGTTCTTC,TRBJ2-1,few,TRBV27,.
CASNPTDYNEQFF,TGTGCCAGCAACCCGACAGATTACAATGAGCAGTTCTTC,TRBJ2-1,many,TRBV5-5,.
CASSSGQGSWDTQYF,TGTGCCAGCAGCTCCGGACAGGGGAGTTGGGATACGCAGTATTTT,TRBJ2-3,many,TRBV7-2,TRBD1
CASSSRLAGNTGELFF,TGCGCCAGCAGCTCCAGACTAGCGGGGAACACCGGGGAGCTGTTTTTT,TRBJ2-2,many,TRBV5-1,TRBD2
CASSPPRSGGAHTDTQYF,TGTGCCAGCAGCCCTCCCCGTAGCGGGGGGGCCCACACAGATACGCAGTATTTT,TRBJ2-3,.,TRBV9,TRBD2
CSVVRRMNTEAFF,TGCAGCGTTGTAAGGCGTATGAACACTGAAGCTTTCTTT,TRBJ1-1,few,TRBV29-1,.
CASSLGFPLYNEQFF,TGTGCCAGCAGTTTGGGATTTCCTCTCTACAATGAGCAGTTCTTC,TRBJ2-1,few,TRBV12-3/TRBV12-4,.
CASSSQGAGSPLHF,TGTGCCAGCAGTTCTCAGGGGGCAGGTTCACCCCTCCACTTT,TRBJ1-6,.,TRBV7-3,TRBD1
CASSSGQSYEQFF,TGTGCCAGCAGCTCCGGACAGAGTTATGAGCAGTTCTTC,TRBJ2-1,.,TRBV11-2,.
CASSLSGLFEETQYF,TGTGCCAGCAGTTTATCGGGACTGTTCGAAGAGACCCAGTACTTC,TRBJ2-5,few,TRBV28,.
CASSEVKGVRNEQFF,TGCGCCAGCAGTGAGGTAAAGGGCGTTCGAAATGAGCAGTTCTTC,TRBJ2-1,few,TRBV10-1,.
CASSFDGLNTEAFF,TGTGCCAGCAGTTTTGATGGGCTAAACACTGAAGCTTTCTTT,TRBJ1-1,.,TRBV27,.
CASSVGAGAYNEQFF,TGTGCCAGCAGCGTGGGAGCGGGGGCCTACAATGAGCAGTTCTTC,TRBJ2-1,.,TRBV9,TRBD2
CASSLVIRRNTDTQYF,TGTGCCAGCAGCTTGGTAATCCGGCGAAACACAGATACGCAGTATTTT,TRBJ2-3,.,TRBV5-6,.
CASSYSLFLRDRGFNEQFF,TGTGCCAGCAGTTACAGTCTCTTCCTCCGGGACAGGGGGTTCAATGAGCAGTTCTTC,TRBJ2-1,few,TRBV6-5,TRBD1
CASRNRGSTDTQYF,TGTGCCAGTAGGAACAGGGGTAGCACAGATACGCAGTATTTT,TRBJ2-3,.,TRBV25-1,TRBD1
CASSPQSSRANVLTF,TGTGCCAGCAGTCCTCAGTCGAGTAGGGCCAACGTCCTGACTTTC,TRBJ2-6,.,TRBV27,.
CATSGRGGENTEAFF,TGTGCCACCAGTGGGCGGGGCGGGGAGAACACTGAAGCTTTCTTT,TRBJ1-1,.,TRBV24-1,.